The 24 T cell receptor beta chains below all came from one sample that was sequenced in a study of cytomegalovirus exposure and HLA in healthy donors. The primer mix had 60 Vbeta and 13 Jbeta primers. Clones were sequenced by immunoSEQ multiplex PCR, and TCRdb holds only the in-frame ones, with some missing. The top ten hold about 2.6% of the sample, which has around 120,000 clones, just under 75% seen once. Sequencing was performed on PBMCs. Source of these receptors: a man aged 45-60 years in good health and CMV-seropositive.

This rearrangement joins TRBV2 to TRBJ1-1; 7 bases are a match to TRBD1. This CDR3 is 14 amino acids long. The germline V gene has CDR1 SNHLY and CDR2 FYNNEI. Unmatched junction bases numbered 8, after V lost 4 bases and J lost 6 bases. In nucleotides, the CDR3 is TGTGCCAGCAGTGTAGAGACAGGGTTTGCTGAAGCTTTCTTT. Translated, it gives CASSVETGFAEAFF. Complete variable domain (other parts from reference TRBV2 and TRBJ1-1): EPEVTQTPSHQVTQMGQEVILRCVPISNHLYFYWYRQILGQKVEFLVSFYNNEISEKSEIFDDQFSVERPDGSNFTLKIRSTKLEDSAMYFCASSVETGFAEAFFGQGTRLTVV.

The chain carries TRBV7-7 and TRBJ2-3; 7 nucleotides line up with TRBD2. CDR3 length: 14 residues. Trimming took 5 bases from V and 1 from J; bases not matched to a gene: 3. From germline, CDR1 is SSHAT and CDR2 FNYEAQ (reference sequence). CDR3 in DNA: TGTGCCAGCAGCCCGGGACTACGCACAGATACGCAGTATTTT. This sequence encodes CASSPGLRTDTQYF.

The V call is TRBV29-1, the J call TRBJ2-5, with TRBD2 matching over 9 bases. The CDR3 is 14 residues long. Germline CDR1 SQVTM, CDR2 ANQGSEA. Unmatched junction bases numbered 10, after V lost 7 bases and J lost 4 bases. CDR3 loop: CSAAEVAGAETQYF. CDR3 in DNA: TGCAGCGCCGCTGAGGTAGCGGGAGCAGAGACCCAGTACTTC.

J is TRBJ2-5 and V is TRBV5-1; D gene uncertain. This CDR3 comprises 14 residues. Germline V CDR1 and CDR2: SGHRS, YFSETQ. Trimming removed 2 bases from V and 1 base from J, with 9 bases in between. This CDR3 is CASSFGLAQETQYF. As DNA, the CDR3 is TGCGCCAGCAGCTTCGGTTTAGCCCAAGAGACCCAGTACTTC. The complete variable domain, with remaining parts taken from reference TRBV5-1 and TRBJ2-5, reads KAGVTQTPRYLIKTRGQQVTLSCSPISGHRSVSWYQQTPGQGLQFLFEYFSETQRNKGNFPGRFSGRQFSNSRSEMNVSTLELGDSALYLCASSFGLAQETQYFGPGTRLLVL.

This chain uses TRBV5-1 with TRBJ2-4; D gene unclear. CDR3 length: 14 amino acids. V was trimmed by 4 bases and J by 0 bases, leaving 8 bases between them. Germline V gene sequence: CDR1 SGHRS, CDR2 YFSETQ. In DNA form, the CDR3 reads TGCGCCAGCAGCGCCTCGGTAGCCAAAAACATTCAGTACTTC. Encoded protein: CASSASVAKNIQYF.

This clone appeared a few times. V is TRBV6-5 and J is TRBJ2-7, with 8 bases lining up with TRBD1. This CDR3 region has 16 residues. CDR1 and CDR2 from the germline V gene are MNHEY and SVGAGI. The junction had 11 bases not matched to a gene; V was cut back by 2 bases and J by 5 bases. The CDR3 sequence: CASSYGPQGALHEQYF. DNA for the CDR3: TGTGCCAGCAGTTACGGACCCCAGGGGGCTCTACACGAGCAGTACTTC.

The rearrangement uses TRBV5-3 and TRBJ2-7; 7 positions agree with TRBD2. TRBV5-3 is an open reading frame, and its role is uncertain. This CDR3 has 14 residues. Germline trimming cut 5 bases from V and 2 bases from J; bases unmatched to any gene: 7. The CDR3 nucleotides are TGTGCCAGAAGAGGGGCTAGCGGCCCCTACGAGCAGTACTTC. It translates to CARRGASGPYEQYF.

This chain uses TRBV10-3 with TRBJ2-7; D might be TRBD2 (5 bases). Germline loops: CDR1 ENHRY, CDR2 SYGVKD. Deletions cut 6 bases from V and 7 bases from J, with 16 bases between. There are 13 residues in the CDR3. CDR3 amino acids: CAIRAGLRGEQYF. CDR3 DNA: TGTGCCATCAGGGCCGGGCTCCGGGGTGAGCAGTACTTC.

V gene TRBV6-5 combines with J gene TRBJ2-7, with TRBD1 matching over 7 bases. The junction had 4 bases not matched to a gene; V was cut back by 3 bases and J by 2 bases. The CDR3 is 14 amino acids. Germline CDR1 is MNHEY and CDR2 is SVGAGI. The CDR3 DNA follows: TGTGCCAGCAGTTATGACAGGGCACCCTACGAGCAGTACTTC. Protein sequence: CASSYDRAPYEQYF.

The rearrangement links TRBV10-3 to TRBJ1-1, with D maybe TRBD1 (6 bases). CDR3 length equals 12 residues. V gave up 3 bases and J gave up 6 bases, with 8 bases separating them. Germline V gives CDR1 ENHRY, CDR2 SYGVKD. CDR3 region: CAISEQGAEAFF. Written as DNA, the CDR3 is TGTGCCATCAGTGAACAGGGCGCTGAAGCTTTCTTT.

This CDR3 reads CASTEERVVSGNTIYF. In nucleotides, the CDR3 is TGTGCCAGCACCGAGGAGAGGGTTGTGTCTGGAAACACCATATATTTT. V gene TRBV7-8 combines with J gene TRBJ1-3; the D is unclear. The CDR3 runs to 16 residues. V was shortened by 7 bases and J by 1 base, with 17 bases between the two germline ends. CDR1 SGHVS and CDR2 FQNEAQ come from the germline V gene.

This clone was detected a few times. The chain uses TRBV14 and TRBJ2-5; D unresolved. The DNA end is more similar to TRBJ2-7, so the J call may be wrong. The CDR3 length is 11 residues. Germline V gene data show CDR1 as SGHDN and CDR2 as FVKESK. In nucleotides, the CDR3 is TGTGCCAGCAGCCAAAGAGCCGAGCAGTACTTC. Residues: CASSQRAEQYF.

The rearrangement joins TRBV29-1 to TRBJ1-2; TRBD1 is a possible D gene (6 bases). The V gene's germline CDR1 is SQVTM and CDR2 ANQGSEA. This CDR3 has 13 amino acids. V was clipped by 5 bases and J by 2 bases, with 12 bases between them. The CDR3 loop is CSVHRTVNYGYTF. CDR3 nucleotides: TGCAGCGTTCACCGGACAGTAAACTATGGCTACACCTTC.

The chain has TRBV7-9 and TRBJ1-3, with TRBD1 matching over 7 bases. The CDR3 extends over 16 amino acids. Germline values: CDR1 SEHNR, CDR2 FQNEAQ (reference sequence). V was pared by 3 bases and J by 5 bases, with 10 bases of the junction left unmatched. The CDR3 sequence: CASSFGRRGFRNTIYF. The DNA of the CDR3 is TGTGCCAGCAGCTTTGGTCGCAGGGGGTTCAGAAACACCATATATTTT.

CDR3 amino acids: CASTPWRGLRTEAFF. CDR3 coding DNA: TGTGCCAGCACCCCGTGGAGGGGGCTGCGGACTGAAGCTTTCTTT. V usage is TRBV7-6 and J usage is TRBJ1-1, with 7 bases fitting TRBD1. Trimming removed 7 bases from V and 5 bases from J; junction bases left unmatched: 13. Germline V gene sequence: CDR1 SGHVS, CDR2 FNYEAQ. The CDR3 covers 15 residues. The full variable domain, rest sourced from reference TRBV7-6 and TRBJ1-1, is GAGVSQSPRYKVTKRGQDVALRCDPISGHVSLYWYRQALGQGPEFLTYFNYEAQQDKSGLPNDRFSAERPEGSISTLTIQRTEQRDSAMYRCASTPWRGLRTEAFFGQGTRLTVV.

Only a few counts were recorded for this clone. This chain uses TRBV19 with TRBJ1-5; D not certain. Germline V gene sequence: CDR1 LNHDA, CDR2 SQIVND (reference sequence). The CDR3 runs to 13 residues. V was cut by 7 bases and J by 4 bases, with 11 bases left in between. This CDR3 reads CASNMGRNQPQHF. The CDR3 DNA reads TGTGCCAGTAACATGGGGAGAAATCAGCCCCAGCATTTT.

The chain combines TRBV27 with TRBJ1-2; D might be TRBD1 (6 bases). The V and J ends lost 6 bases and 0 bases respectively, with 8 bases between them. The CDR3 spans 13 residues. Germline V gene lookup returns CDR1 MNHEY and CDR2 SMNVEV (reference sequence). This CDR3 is CASRPGANYGYTF. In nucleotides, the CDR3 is TGTGCCAGCAGGCCAGGGGCTAACTATGGCTACACCTTC.

CDR3 in amino acids: CASRRGTANTEAFF. DNA of the CDR3: TGTGCCAGCAGGAGGGGGACAGCGAACACTGAAGCTTTCTTT. The V and J genes are TRBV2 and TRBJ1-1; TRBD1 aligns across 7 bases. In germline, CDR1 is SNHLY, CDR2 FYNNEI. The CDR3 has 14 residues. V gave up 6 bases and J gave up 1 base; unmatched junction bases: 5. The full variable domain, completed using reference TRBV2 and TRBJ1-1, is EPEVTQTPSHQVTQMGQEVILRCVPISNHLYFYWYRQILGQKVEFLVSFYNNEISEKSEIFDDQFSVERPDGSNFTLKIRSTKLEDSAMYFCASRRGTANTEAFFGQGTRLTVV.

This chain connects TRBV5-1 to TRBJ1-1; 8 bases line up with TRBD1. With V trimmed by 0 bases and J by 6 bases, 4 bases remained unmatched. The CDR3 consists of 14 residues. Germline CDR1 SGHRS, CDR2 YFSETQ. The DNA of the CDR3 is TGCGCCAGCAGCTTGGCGACAGGGGACTCTGAAGCTTTCTTT. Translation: CASSLATGDSEAFF.

In DNA, the CDR3 is TGCGCCAGCAGCTTGGATCCGACAGGCAGAAGCTCCTATAATTCACCCCTCCACTTT. Its translation is CASSLDPTGRSSYNSPLHF. This sequence joins TRBV5-1 and TRBJ1-6; tentative D call: TRBD1 (6 bases). CDR3 length: 19 amino acids. V shed 0 bases and J shed 0 bases, with 16 bases lying between them. Germline CDR1 and CDR2: SGHRS and YFSETQ. Variable domain in full (rest from reference TRBV5-1 and TRBJ1-6): KAGVTQTPRYLIKTRGQQVTLSCSPISGHRSVSWYQQTPGQGLQFLFEYFSETQRNKGNFPGRFSGRQFSNSRSEMNVSTLELGDSALYLCASSLDPTGRSSYNSPLHFGNGTRLTVT.

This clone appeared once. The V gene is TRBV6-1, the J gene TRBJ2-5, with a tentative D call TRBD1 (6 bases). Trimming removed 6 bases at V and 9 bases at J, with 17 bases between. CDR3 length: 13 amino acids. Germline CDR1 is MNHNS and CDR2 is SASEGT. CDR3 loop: CASRGGQFGAQYF. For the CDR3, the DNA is TGTGCCAGCAGGGGCGGACAGTTTGGGGCCCAGTACTTC.

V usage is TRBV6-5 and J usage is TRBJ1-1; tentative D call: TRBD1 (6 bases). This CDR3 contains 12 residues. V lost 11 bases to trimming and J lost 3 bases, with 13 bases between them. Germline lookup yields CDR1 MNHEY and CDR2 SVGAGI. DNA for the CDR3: TGTGCCTGTGTACAGGGTTACACTGAAGCTTTCTTT. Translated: CACVQGYTEAFF.

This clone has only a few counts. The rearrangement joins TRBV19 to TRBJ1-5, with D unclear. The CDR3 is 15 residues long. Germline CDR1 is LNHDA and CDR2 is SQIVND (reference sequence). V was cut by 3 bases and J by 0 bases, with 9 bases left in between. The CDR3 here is CASSMAVLSNQPQHF. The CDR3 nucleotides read TGTGCCAGTAGTATGGCGGTTCTTAGCAATCAGCCCCAGCATTTT.

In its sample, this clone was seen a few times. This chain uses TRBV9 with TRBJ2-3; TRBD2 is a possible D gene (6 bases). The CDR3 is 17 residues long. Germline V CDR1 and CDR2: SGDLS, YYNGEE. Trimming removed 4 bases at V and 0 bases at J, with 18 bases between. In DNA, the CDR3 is TGTGCCAGCAGCCCCCGGGACTCCTCCCCTAGCACAGATACGCAGTATTTT. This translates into CASSPRDSSPSTDTQYF.